A single sample is the source of the 24 T cell receptor beta chains below, sequenced in a study of shared clonotypes between healthy human individuals. The repertoire was sequenced with immunoSEQ multiplex PCR; TCRdb's copy has only in-frame clones and lacks some. The sample has some 2.3 million clones, just over 90% seen once. Source material: naive CD4+ T cells from PBMCs. Subset in this sample: CD45RA+ positively selected. Source of these receptors: a man aged 18 to 30 in good health. Some clones in this sample may be carry-over from other donors' samples.

The chain joins TRBV7-2 to TRBJ2-1; no clear D. This CDR3 region has 12 residues. V gave up 0 bases and J gave up 12 bases, with 9 bases separating them. Per the germline V gene, CDR1 is SGHTA and CDR2 is FQGNSA. CDR3 coding DNA: TGTGCCAGCAGCTTAGCGGGGATCTTGCAGTTCTTC. It translates to CASSLAGILQFF. Using reference TRBV7-2 and TRBJ2-1 for the parts outside the CDR3, the full variable domain is GAGVSQSPSNKVTEKGKDVELRCDPISGHTALYWYRQSLGQGLEFLIYFQGNSAPDKSGLPSDRFSAERTGGSVSTLTIQRTQQEDSAVYLCASSLAGILQFFGPGTRLTVL.

CDR3 in DNA: TGTGCCAGCAGAGGACTAGGCCGAATTGGAGAGCAGTTCTTC. Its translation is CASRGLGRIGEQFF. This rearrangement joins TRBV21-1 to TRBJ2-1; the table's TRBD2 call for D was not verified on the DNA. TRBV21-1 is reported as a pseudogene. The CDR3 has 14 amino acids.

This clone has just one count. This chain joins TRBV10-3 and TRBJ2-5, with no clear D. This CDR3 is built from 12 residues. Trimming stripped 6 bases from V and 5 bases from J, with 10 bases between. Germline CDR1 reads ENHRY; CDR2 reads SYGVKD. The CDR3 bases are TGTGCCATCAGCGCATATAGGGAGACCCAGTACTTC. Translating gives CAISAYRETQYF.

The chain employs TRBV6-1 and TRBJ2-7; 8 bases are shared with TRBD1. V shed 4 bases, J shed 0 bases, and the junction held 8 bases outside the gene matches. Germline V gene lookup returns CDR1 MNHNS and CDR2 SASEGT. This CDR3 is built from 16 residues. The CDR3: CASSGAGTGFSYEQYF. The CDR3 region has the DNA TGTGCCAGCAGTGGGGCCGGGACAGGTTTCTCCTACGAGCAGTACTTC.

This clone was counted once. This rearrangement joins TRBV9 to TRBJ2-7, with 11 bases aligning to TRBD2. J was trimmed by 3 bases and V by 3 bases; bases with no gene match: 5. This CDR3 has 15 amino acids. The germline V gene has CDR1 SGDLS and CDR2 YYNGEE. This CDR3 reads CASSELAGADYEQYF. In DNA form, the CDR3 reads TGTGCCAGCAGCGAACTAGCGGGAGCCGACTACGAGCAGTACTTC.

The chain has TRBV30 and TRBJ2-2, with TRBD1 as a possible D gene (6 bases). V lost 1 base, J lost 2 bases, and 8 bases lay in between. From germline, CDR1 is GTSNPN and CDR2 SVGIG (reference sequence). The CDR3 is made up of 14 amino acids. This CDR3 is CAWSGTVNTGELFF. The CDR3 DNA follows: TGTGCCTGGAGTGGGACAGTTAACACCGGGGAGCTGTTTTTT.

The genes are TRBV5-4 and TRBJ2-7, with 11 bases fitting TRBD2. V trimming: 0 bases; J trimming: 5 bases; junction bases outside the gene matches: 10. Germline lookup yields CDR1 SGHNT and CDR2 YYREEE (reference sequence). This CDR3 has 17 amino acids. The CDR3 reads CASSLDLAGGSLDEQYF. The CDR3 coding sequence is TGTGCCAGCAGCTTGGACCTAGCGGGAGGATCCCTCGACGAGCAGTACTTC. Looking up the rest from reference TRBV5-4 and TRBJ2-7 gives the full variable domain: ETGVTQSPTHLIKTRGQQVTLRCSSQSGHNTVSWYQQALGQGPQFIFQYYREEENGRGNFPPRFSGLQFPNYSSELNVNALELDDSALYLCASSLDLAGGSLDEQYFGPGTRLTVT.

A word on this clone: A junction end diverges from the germline sequence, so it may reflect a read error. Other DNA sequences in this sample translate to the same CDR3. The chain has TRBV4-2 and TRBJ1-1; D remains ambiguous. This CDR3 spans 13 amino acids. From germline, CDR1 is LGHNA and CDR2 YNFKEQ. CDR3 protein: CASSQGPNTEAFF. The CDR3 DNA reads as TGTGCCAGCAGTCAAGGACCAAACACTGAAGCTTTCTTT.

V usage is TRBV9 and J usage is TRBJ1-1; 7 nucleotides line up with TRBD1. V shed 4 bases and J 6 bases; nucleotides not matched to a gene: 12. Germline V gene lookup returns CDR1 SGDLS and CDR2 YYNGEE. The CDR3 has 15 amino acids. The CDR3 DNA follows: TGTGCCAGCAGCCCCCCGACAGGGTTGGCGGCTGAAGCTTTCTTT. Its translation: CASSPPTGLAAEAFF.

In DNA, the CDR3 is TGTGCCAGCAGCCCGGGACAGAGAAACACCATATATTTT. Translating it yields CASSPGQRNTIYF. The chain joins TRBV5-4 to TRBJ1-3; TRBD1 matches at 7 bases. CDR3 size: 13 residues. V gave up 4 bases and J gave up 5 bases; unmatched junction bases: 3. Germline-derived CDR1 and CDR2 are SGHNT and YYREEE (reference sequence). Full variable domain (outside the CDR3, taken from reference TRBV5-4 and TRBJ1-3): ETGVTQSPTHLIKTRGQQVTLRCSSQSGHNTVSWYQQALGQGPQFIFQYYREEENGRGNFPPRFSGLQFPNYSSELNVNALELDDSALYLCASSPGQRNTIYFGEGSWLTVV.

The chain employs TRBV5-1 and TRBJ1-6; tentatively, D is TRBD1 (6 bases). The germline CDR1 and CDR2 sequences are SGHRS and YFSETQ. The CDR3 is 15 amino acids. Trimming took off 4 bases at V and 6 bases at J, with 14 bases between the two ends. This CDR3 reads CASSTTGGPNSPLHF. The CDR3, as DNA: TGCGCCAGCAGCACCACCGGGGGCCCTAATTCACCCCTCCACTTT.

V is TRBV11-2 and J is TRBJ1-3, with 7 bases matching TRBD1. The germline gives CDR1 SGHAT, CDR2 FQNNGV. The CDR3 loop spans 20 amino acids. After removal of 0 bases from V and 0 bases from J, the junction contained 14 bases not matched to a gene. The CDR3 loop reads CASSLDLLGQWLYSGNTIYF. The CDR3 DNA reads TGTGCCAGCAGCTTAGATCTATTGGGACAGTGGCTTTACTCTGGAAACACCATATATTTT.

The rearrangement uses TRBV18 and TRBJ2-7, with D tentatively TRBD1 (6 bases). CDR1 KGHSH and CDR2 LQKENI come from the germline V gene. V was clipped by 3 bases and J by 1 base, with 10 bases between them. This CDR3 comprises 14 residues. The CDR3 spells CASSPNRESYEQYF. CDR3 in DNA: TGTGCCAGCTCACCCAACAGGGAGTCCTACGAGCAGTACTTC.

V usage is TRBV6-1 and J usage is TRBJ1-2, with 12 bases matching TRBD1. The germline V gene has CDR1 MNHNS and CDR2 SASEGT. CDR3 length: 16 amino acids. Trimming cost V 2 bases and J 5 bases; bases outside gene matches: 6. The CDR3 nucleotides read TGTGCCAGCAGTGAAATCCGGGACAGGGGGCGGTATGGCTACACCTTC. Amino acids: CASSEIRDRGRYGYTF.

This clone was detected only a few times. V is TRBV7-9 and J is TRBJ1-1; TRBD1 matches at 7 bases. Germline assignment: CDR1 SEHNR and CDR2 FQNEAQ (reference sequence). This CDR3 has 14 residues. Losses at the gene ends were 5 bases for V and 3 bases for J; bases not matched to a gene: 6. The CDR3, as DNA: TGTGCCAGCAGCCCTCGGACAGGCTACACTGAAGCTTTCTTT. Residues: CASSPRTGYTEAFF. The whole variable domain, remainder taken from reference TRBV7-9 and TRBJ1-1, is DTGVSQNPRHKITKRGQNVTFRCDPISEHNRLYWYRQTLGQGPEFLTYFQNEAQLEKSRLLSDRFSAERPKGSFSTLEIQRTEQGDSAMYLCASSPRTGYTEAFFGQGTRLTVV.

With regard to this clone: The identical CDR3 is also encoded by other nucleotide sequences in the sample. The chain uses TRBV20-1 and TRBJ1-5; D may be TRBD1 (6 bases). There are 11 residues in the CDR3. Germline CDR1 and CDR2: DFQATT and SNEGSKA (reference sequence). Trimming cost V 6 bases and J 5 bases, with 8 bases left between them. The CDR3 DNA is TGCAGTGCAGGGGGTGATCAGCCCCAGCATTTT. It codes for CSAGGDQPQHF.

The chain couples TRBV28 to TRBJ2-3, with TRBD1 identical over 7 bases. V lost 5 bases to trimming and J lost 0 bases; unmatched junction nucleotides: 5. The germline gives CDR1 MDHEN, CDR2 SYDVKM. The CDR3 sequence is 15 residues long. The CDR3 loop is CASSGPGQSTDTQYF. The CDR3 DNA sequence: TGTGCCAGCAGTGGCCCGGGACAGAGCACAGATACGCAGTATTTT.

J is TRBJ2-7 and V is TRBV7-9; D is ambiguous. CDR1 SEHNR and CDR2 FQNEAQ come from the germline V gene (reference sequence). This CDR3 is built from 15 residues. Between the trimmed V and J ends, which lost 1 base and 4 bases, there was a span of 14 bases. DNA of the CDR3: TGTGCCAGCAGCTTAGGTTCAGGCGCCGGTTACGAGCAGTACTTC. It codes for CASSLGSGAGYEQYF.

This sequence joins TRBV7-2 and TRBJ1-4; D gene uncertain. Between the trimmed V and J ends, which lost 1 base and 5 bases, there was a span of 8 bases. The CDR3 extends over 14 amino acids. Germline V gene lookup returns CDR1 SGHTA and CDR2 FQGNSA. In nucleotides, the CDR3 is TGTGCCAGCAGCTTAGGGGCAGTAAATGAAAAACTGTTTTTT. Amino acid sequence: CASSLGAVNEKLFF. The whole variable domain, filled in from reference TRBV7-2 and TRBJ1-4, reads GAGVSQSPSNKVTEKGKDVELRCDPISGHTALYWYRQSLGQGLEFLIYFQGNSAPDKSGLPSDRFSAERTGGSVSTLTIQRTQQEDSAVYLCASSLGAVNEKLFFGSGTQLSVL.

The chain carries TRBV5-4 and TRBJ2-3, with 14 bases fitting TRBD2. The CDR3 is 16 amino acids. V lost 4 bases and J lost 3; bases outside the gene matches: 4. The germline gives CDR1 SGHNT, CDR2 YYREEE (reference sequence). The CDR3 here is CASSLRTSGRTDTQYF. CDR3 sequence (DNA): TGTGCCAGCAGCCTCCGGACTAGCGGGAGGACAGATACGCAGTATTTT.

V gene TRBV7-9 combines with J gene TRBJ2-7; perhaps TRBD2 as D (6 bases). There are 15 residues in the CDR3. Per germline, CDR1 SEHNR and CDR2 FQNEAQ (reference sequence). Trimming stripped 2 bases from V and 5 bases from J, with 16 bases between. The CDR3 DNA follows: TGTGCCAGCAGCTTAAGAGGGACTTGGGGCAACGAGCAGTACTTC. As protein: CASSLRGTWGNEQYF.

The chain carries TRBV4-1 and TRBJ2-2; 14 nucleotides line up with TRBD2. The CDR3 loop spans 16 amino acids. With 8 bases clipped from V and 4 bases from J, the junction kept 6 bases outside the gene matches. Germline CDR1 is MGHRA and CDR2 is YSYEKL. The chain's CDR3 is CASGTSGSGGTGELFF. The DNA for the CDR3 is TGCGCCAGCGGGACTAGCGGGAGTGGGGGCACCGGGGAGCTGTTTTTT.

A single count supports this clone. The chain has TRBV7-3 and TRBJ2-2, with 10 bases identical to TRBD2. This CDR3 spans 19 amino acids. The V gene end was trimmed by 8 bases and the J gene end by 8 bases; junction bases not matched to a gene: 23. The germline V gene encodes CDR1 SGHTA and CDR2 FQGTGA. CDR3 residues: CASSIHPDLAGGRTGELFF. Written as DNA, the CDR3 is TGTGCCAGCTCTATTCATCCCGATTTAGCGGGAGGACGCACGGGGGAGCTGTTTTTT.

CDR3 loop: CSVVPTSGINEQFF. In nucleotides, the CDR3 is TGCAGCGTTGTCCCAACTAGCGGGATCAATGAGCAGTTCTTC. V is TRBV29-1 and J is TRBJ2-1; 10 bases are shared with TRBD2. The CDR3 spans 14 residues. V shed 4 bases and J 6 bases; nucleotides not matched to a gene: 6. Germline V gene lookup returns CDR1 SQVTM and CDR2 ANQGSEA.